The T cell receptor (beta chain) under discussion was sequenced for a study of T cells after yellow fever vaccination. Study as a whole: Where fractions had low cell numbers, libraries were prepared from them with the SMART-Seq v4 Ultra Low Input RNA kit.

5'RACE template switching produced TCR cDNA carrying a universal primer site and UMIs. Each CDR3 protein is one row after TCRdb ran MiXCR on the 5' RACE reads. The sample consists of about 350,000 distinct CDR3 sequences, about an eighth of them appearing once. Study findings and constraints: Abundant bulk-population clonotypes could contaminate the FACS-sorted repertoires.

The CDR3 runs to 16 residues. Losses at the gene ends were 3 bases for V and 2 bases for J; bases not matched to a gene: 7. As regards this clonotype: Its specificity is not known.

V gene TRBV12-3 or TRBV12-4 combines with J gene TRBJ2-5, with 9 bases identical to TRBD2. This receptor was obtained from a man aged 18 to 29 who received the YFV17D yellow fever vaccine. The sample consisted of CD4+ T cells sorted from PBMCs, taken 15 days after the yellow fever booster vaccination. CDR3 nucleotides: TGTGCCAGCAGTTTTGGCCTAGCGGGGACACAAGAGACCCAGTACTTC. Translating it yields CASSFGLAGTQETQYF.